This T cell receptor beta chain came from a study of technical replicates of blood from a handful of donors (dated by TCRdb to between 2016 and 2019). Note on this clone: Its antigen has not been determined. Per-base qualities were not stored, and no clone one base away is much larger.

CDR1 MNHNY and CDR2 SVGAGI were looked up in the germline V gene (reference sequence). Germline trimming amounts to 4 bases on V and 7 bases on J, with 6 as the count of junction bases outside the gene matches. From cysteine to phenylalanine, the CDR3 is 13 amino acids long. Solely the CDR3 DNA is kept, with 39 bases framed from the first base. Library preparation used the immunoSEQ multiplex PCR assay. In TCRdb, the immuneACCESS table is reduced to in-frame sequences with V and J assigned. These tables do not hold every clone; where another copy was compared, an unresolved V gene accounts for under half, and the others remain unexplained. The sample contains under 85,000 clones, 90% to 95% of them found a single time. The top ten constitute approximately 0.35% of the sample.

The material sequenced was T cells isolated from PBMCs. This sequence was found in a human donor in good health. This chain joins TRBV6-6 to TRBJ1-2, with 7 middle bases fitting TRBD1. The sequence in DNA is TGTGCCAGCAGTTCTGGGACAGACTCTGGCTACACCTTC. It encodes CASSSGTDSGYTF.